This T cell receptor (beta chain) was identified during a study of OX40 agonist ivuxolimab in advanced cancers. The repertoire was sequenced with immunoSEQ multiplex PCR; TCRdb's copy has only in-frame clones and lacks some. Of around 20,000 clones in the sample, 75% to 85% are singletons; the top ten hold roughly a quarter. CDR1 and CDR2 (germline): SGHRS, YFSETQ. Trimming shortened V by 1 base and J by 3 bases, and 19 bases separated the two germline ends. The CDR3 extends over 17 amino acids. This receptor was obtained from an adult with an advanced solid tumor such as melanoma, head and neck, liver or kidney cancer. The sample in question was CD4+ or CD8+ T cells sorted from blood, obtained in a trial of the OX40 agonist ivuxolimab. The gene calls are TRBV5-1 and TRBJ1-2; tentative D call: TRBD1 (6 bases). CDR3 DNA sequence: TGCGCCAGCAGCTTGCCGCGACAGGCCTCTGTCGACTATGGCTACACCTTC. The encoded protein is CASSLPRQASVDYGYTF.